These 5 T cell receptor beta chains came from one sample sequenced in a study of molecular identifiers for immune sequencing clone quantification. TCRdb ran MiXCR on the PCR reads and lists one entry per CDR3 protein. The table lists some 89,000 distinct CDR3 sequences, approximately 25% of them singletons. The specimen sequenced was naive CD8+ T cells from blood, with Jurkat cell RNA spiked in. Stated subset: FACS-sorted CD8+CD4-CCR7+CD45RA+ naive T cells. These receptors were collected from a human donor in good health. Some libraries in this study had Jurkat cell RNA spiked in.

In regard to this clonotype: This sequence may be a read error, since a much larger clone differs from it by one base. The gene calls are TRBV7-2 and TRBJ2-7; 8 nucleotides agree with TRBD1. CDR1 is SGHTA and CDR2 is FQGNSA in the germline V gene. After removal of 11 bases from V and 4 bases from J, the junction contained 16 bases not matched to a gene. This CDR3 has 15 amino acids. The CDR3 here is CACRLHRTGHYEQYF. The CDR3 DNA sequence: TGTGCCTGCCGCTTGCACCGGACAGGGCATTACGAGCAGTACTTC. The full variable domain, completed using reference TRBV7-2 and TRBJ2-7, is GAGVSQSPSNKVTEKGKDVELRCDPISGHTALYWYRQSLGQGLEFLIYFQGNSAPDKSGLPSDRFSAERTGGSVSTLTIQRTQQEDSAVYLCACRLHRTGHYEQYFGPGTRLTVT.

This clonotype was recorded at least ten times. This chain joins TRBV4-3 and TRBJ2-1; D is uncertain. Deletions cut 0 bases from V and 7 bases from J, with 4 bases between. The V gene's germline CDR1 is LGHNA and CDR2 YSLEER. This CDR3 comprises 12 residues. The CDR3 loop is CASSQDLNEQFF. The CDR3 DNA reads as TGCGCCAGCAGCCAAGATCTGAATGAGCAGTTCTTC.

V gene TRBV3-1 combines with J gene TRBJ2-1; 7 positions match TRBD2. The CDR3 is made up of 19 amino acids. Germline V gene lookup returns CDR1 LGHDT and CDR2 YNNKEL (reference sequence). J lost 3 bases, V lost 0 bases, and 14 bases had no gene match. CDR3 region: CASSQDWPPLGGGYNEQFF. Here the CDR3 DNA reads TGTGCCAGCAGCCAAGATTGGCCCCCTTTGGGCGGGGGCTACAATGAGCAGTTCTTC.

As concerns this clonotype: Since a much larger clone is just one base distant, this may be a read error. The J gene is TRBJ2-1, the V gene TRBV13; 9 nucleotides align to TRBD1. Losses at the gene ends were 5 bases for V and 12 bases for J; bases not matched to a gene: 17. The CDR3 consists of 16 residues. Germline loops: CDR1 PRHDT, CDR2 FYEKMQ (reference sequence). CDR3 in amino acids: CASSQTGTGPGKVQFF. The CDR3, as DNA: TGTGCCAGCAGCCAAACCGGGACAGGGCCGGGGAAGGTGCAGTTCTTC.

In its sample, this clonotype was seen many times. The genes are TRBV28 and TRBJ2-1; D unresolved. The ends were cut back, 5 bases at V and 6 bases at J, with 14 bases in the middle. This CDR3 has 14 amino acids. CDR1 and CDR2 (germline): MDHEN, SYDVKM. CDR3: CASSPGLVGNEQFF. CDR3 in DNA: TGTGCCAGCAGTCCCGGCCTTGTCGGCAATGAGCAGTTCTTC.